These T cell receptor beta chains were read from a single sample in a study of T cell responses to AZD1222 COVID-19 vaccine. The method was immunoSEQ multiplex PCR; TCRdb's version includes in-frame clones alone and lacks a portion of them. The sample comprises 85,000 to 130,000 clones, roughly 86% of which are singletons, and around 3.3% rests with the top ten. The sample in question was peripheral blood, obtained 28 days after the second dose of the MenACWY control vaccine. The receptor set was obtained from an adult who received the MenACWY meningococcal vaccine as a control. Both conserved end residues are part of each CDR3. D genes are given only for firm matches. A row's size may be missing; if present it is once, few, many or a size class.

cdr3_nt: TGTGCCAGCAGTGTTGGTGGGTTCGGTGGCTACACCTTC
cdr3_aa: CASSVGGFGGYTF
v_call: TRBV25-1
d_call: -
clone_size: -
j_call: TRBJ1-2

cdr3_nt: TGTGCCAGCAGCCTAACAGGGGATACTGAAGCTTTCTTT
cdr3_aa: CASSLTGDTEAFF
v_call: TRBV3-1/TRBV3-2
d_call: TRBD1
clone_size: once
j_call: TRBJ1-1

cdr3_nt: TGTGCCAGCAGAGGGGGTTGGGGGCGATCACCCCTCCACTTT
cdr3_aa: CASRGGWGRSPLHF
v_call: TRBV9
d_call: -
clone_size: -
j_call: TRBJ1-6

cdr3_nt: TGTGCCAGCAGTTTATGGGGCCTACGGGACAAAGAGGACGAAAAACTGTTTTTT
cdr3_aa: CASSLWGLRDKEDEKLFF
v_call: TRBV28
d_call: -
clone_size: -
j_call: TRBJ1-4

cdr3_nt: TGTGCCAGCAGTTACGGTACCAGCGACTATGGCTACACCTTC
cdr3_aa: CASSYGTSDYGYTF
v_call: TRBV6-5
d_call: -
clone_size: -
j_call: TRBJ1-2

cdr3_nt: TGTGCCAGCAGTTACTCTGGCTATGGCTACACCTTC
cdr3_aa: CASSYSGYGYTF
v_call: TRBV6-2/TRBV6-3
d_call: -
clone_size: -
j_call: TRBJ1-2

cdr3_nt: TGTGCCATCAGTGGGGGACTGAATAATTCACCCCTCCACTTT
cdr3_aa: CAISGGLNNSPLHF
v_call: TRBV10-3
d_call: -
clone_size: -
j_call: TRBJ1-6

cdr3_nt: TGTGCCAGCAGTTTAAAGAGGGAAAAACTGTTTTTT
cdr3_aa: CASSLKREKLFF
v_call: TRBV28
d_call: -
clone_size: -
j_call: TRBJ1-4

cdr3_nt: TGTGCCAGCAGCCGTCCGGGCCTCCACTCGAACTTC
cdr3_aa: CASSRPGLHSNF
v_call: TRBV28
d_call: -
clone_size: -
j_call: TRBJ2-7

cdr3_nt: TGTGCCGCAGGGACGAATAATTCACCCCTCCACTTT
cdr3_aa: CAAGTNNSPLHF
v_call: TRBV7-9
d_call: -
clone_size: -
j_call: TRBJ1-6

cdr3_nt: TGTGCCAGCAGCTCCGGGGCCTTCCTAGAGACCCAGTACTTC
cdr3_aa: CASSSGAFLETQYF
v_call: TRBV11-2
d_call: -
clone_size: -
j_call: TRBJ2-5

cdr3_nt: TGTGCCAGCAGCTTGTGGGTGAACACTGAAGCTTTCTTT
cdr3_aa: CASSLWVNTEAFF
v_call: TRBV5-6
d_call: -
clone_size: -
j_call: TRBJ1-1

cdr3_nt: TGTGCCAGCAGCCGGTCAGGGGGGCCGCACACTGAAGCTTTCTTT
cdr3_aa: CASSRSGGPHTEAFF
v_call: TRBV5-5
d_call: TRBD1
clone_size: -
j_call: TRBJ1-1

cdr3_nt: TGTGCCAGCAGCCCCAGGGACGACACTAATGAAAAACTGTTTTTT
cdr3_aa: CASSPRDDTNEKLFF
v_call: TRBV9
d_call: -
clone_size: -
j_call: TRBJ1-4

cdr3_nt: TGTGCCAGCAGTTTATGGGGTCAGCCCCAGCATTTT
cdr3_aa: CASSLWGQPQHF
v_call: TRBV12-3/TRBV12-4
d_call: -
clone_size: few
j_call: TRBJ1-5

cdr3_nt: TGCGCCAGCAGCTTGGACGGGGGGTCCTTCCGAGAGCAGTTCTTC
cdr3_aa: CASSLDGGSFREQFF
v_call: TRBV5-1
d_call: TRBD2
clone_size: -
j_call: TRBJ2-1

cdr3_nt: TGCGCCAGCAGCCAAGTGTCTAGCGGGACCTACGAGCAGTACTTC
cdr3_aa: CASSQVSSGTYEQYF
v_call: TRBV4-3
d_call: TRBD2
clone_size: -
j_call: TRBJ2-7